Each of the 28 T cell receptor beta chains below was sequenced from the same sample in a study of cytomegalovirus exposure and HLA in healthy donors. The PCR made use of 60 Vbeta and 13 Jbeta primers. Using immunoSEQ multiplex PCR, the repertoire was profiled, and TCRdb retains in-frame clones only, with some absent. The sample has roughly 150,000 clones. Sequences were obtained from PBMCs. Source of these receptors: a woman in her forties or fifties in good health and CMV-seronegative.

This chain's CDR3 is CASSLADRVYGYTF. In DNA, the CDR3 is TGCGCCAGCAGCTTGGCGGACAGGGTCTATGGCTACACCTTC. The chain has TRBV5-1 and TRBJ1-2; 8 bases map to TRBD1. With 0 bases clipped from V and 4 bases from J, the junction kept 2 bases outside the gene matches. CDR1 SGHRS and CDR2 YFSETQ come from the germline V gene. The CDR3 is 14 amino acids.

The chain is built from TRBV6-5 and TRBJ2-7; tentative D call: TRBD1 (6 bases). Germline-derived CDR1 and CDR2 are MNHEY and SVGAGI. This CDR3 region has 14 residues. The V end was cut by 5 bases, the J end by 2 bases, with 13 bases between. Here the CDR3 reads CASSSAGTPYEQYF. CDR3 DNA sequence: TGTGCCAGCAGTAGCGCCGGGACACCCTACGAGCAGTACTTC.

The chain joins TRBV19 to TRBJ2-4; 8 nucleotides line up with TRBD2. Germline assignment: CDR1 LNHDA and CDR2 SQIVND (reference sequence). CDR3 size: 19 residues. V was pared by 3 bases and J by 1 base, with 14 bases of the junction left unmatched. This chain's CDR3 is CASSITSGRSSGAKNIQYF. For the CDR3, the DNA is TGTGCCAGTAGTATCACAAGCGGGAGAAGTAGTGGGGCCAAAAACATTCAGTACTTC.

J is TRBJ1-1 and V is TRBV19, with 7 bases that match TRBD1. CDR3 length: 16 residues. CDR1 LNHDA and CDR2 SQIVND come from the germline V gene (reference sequence). After removal of 1 base from V and 6 bases from J, the junction contained 11 bases not matched to a gene. The CDR3 sequence is CASSIGPGQLSPEAFF. DNA for the CDR3: TGTGCCAGTAGTATAGGGCCGGGACAGCTTTCCCCTGAAGCTTTCTTT. The full variable domain, completed using reference TRBV19 and TRBJ1-1, is DGGITQSPKYLFRKEGQNVTLSCEQNLNHDAMYWYRQDPGQGLRLIYYSQIVNDFQKGDIAEGYSVSREKKESFPLTVTSAQKNPTAFYLCASSIGPGQLSPEAFFGQGTRLTVV.

The CDR3 bases are TGTGCCAGCAGCTTCATGGTGGGAGCGAACACCGGGGAGCTGTTTTTT. This encodes CASSFMVGANTGELFF. The rearrangement uses TRBV5-5 and TRBJ2-2; a possible D gene is TRBD2 (5 bases). Germline V gene data show CDR1 as SGHKS and CDR2 as YYEKEE (reference sequence). The CDR3 sequence is 16 residues long. V lost 2 bases, J lost 0 bases, and 11 bases lay in between.

CDR3 DNA: TGTGCCAGCAGTTACAGGGGCCAGGGCTATGGCTACACCTTC. Encoded protein: CASSYRGQGYGYTF. The chain joins TRBV6-5 to TRBJ1-2; tentative D call: TRBD1 (5 bases). Germline CDR1 MNHEY, CDR2 SVGAGI. CDR3 size: 14 residues. V was shortened by 2 bases and J by 4 bases, with 11 bases between the two germline ends.

The chain joins TRBV30 to TRBJ2-1; 10 positions match TRBD1. Germline lookup yields CDR1 GTSNPN and CDR2 SVGIG (reference sequence). The CDR3 covers 15 residues. V trimming: 2 bases; J trimming: 4 bases; junction bases outside the gene matches: 5. This CDR3 reads CAWSLGTGAYNEQFF. DNA of the CDR3: TGTGCCTGGAGTCTAGGGACAGGGGCTTACAATGAGCAGTTCTTC.

V usage is TRBV18 and J usage is TRBJ1-2; D unclear. Trimming pared 3 bases from V and 4 bases from J, leaving 6 bases between. The CDR3 is 12 amino acids. In germline, CDR1 is KGHSH, CDR2 LQKENI. The CDR3 here is CASSPAGYGYTF. CDR3 coding DNA: TGTGCCAGCTCACCGGCAGGCTATGGCTACACCTTC.

This sequence joins TRBV19 and TRBJ1-5; no reliable D call. The CDR3 has 14 residues. Trimming removed 4 bases from V and 0 bases from J, with 7 bases in between. The germline V gene encodes CDR1 LNHDA and CDR2 SQIVND (reference sequence). CDR3 nucleotide sequence: TGTGCCAGTAGTAGTCGCGGTAGCAATCAGCCCCAGCATTTT. This translates into CASSSRGSNQPQHF.

This chain links TRBV4-2 with TRBJ1-5; a possible D gene is TRBD1 (5 bases). This CDR3 has 16 amino acids. The V gene lost 0 bases and the J gene lost 6 bases, with 15 bases spanning the gap. Germline V gene data show CDR1 as LGHNA and CDR2 as YNFKEQ. CDR3 coding DNA: TGTGCCAGCAGCCAAGAAGTCTGGGGGGACGGTCAGCCCCAGCATTTT. It translates to CASSQEVWGDGQPQHF.

The J gene is TRBJ2-7, the V gene TRBV7-2; 13 nucleotides line up with TRBD2. The CDR3 covers 17 residues. Germline trimming cut 5 bases from V and 1 base from J; bases unmatched to any gene: 8. Germline CDR1 and CDR2: SGHTA and FQGNSA. The CDR3: CASSLPLAGGPSYEQYF. Here the CDR3 DNA reads TGTGCCAGCAGCCTCCCACTAGCGGGAGGGCCTTCCTACGAGCAGTACTTC.

The V gene is TRBV5-1, the J gene TRBJ2-2; D gene ambiguous. The CDR3 covers 15 residues. V gave up 1 base and J gave up 5 bases, with 12 bases separating them. From germline, CDR1 is SGHRS and CDR2 YFSETQ. The CDR3 sequence is CASSLSRDMTGELFF. For the CDR3, the DNA is TGCGCCAGCAGCTTGTCACGCGACATGACCGGGGAGCTGTTTTTT.

The V gene is TRBV9, the J gene TRBJ2-3, with 7 bases lining up with TRBD2. V was pared by 3 bases and J by 5 bases, with 6 bases of the junction left unmatched. Germline CDR1 SGDLS, CDR2 YYNGEE. CDR3 size: 14 residues. The CDR3 spells CASSERDLVDTQYF. The CDR3 nucleotides are TGTGCCAGCAGCGAGCGGGATCTGGTAGATACGCAGTATTTT.

The chain recombines TRBV7-2 with TRBJ2-7; D is perhaps TRBD2 (6 bases). Germline V gives CDR1 SGHTA, CDR2 FQGNSA. The CDR3 is 15 residues long. V shed 1 base and J shed 6 bases, with 16 bases lying between them. DNA of the CDR3: TGTGCCAGCAGCTTAGTCCCAGGGACTGTGGGCGAGCAGTACTTC. Translated, it gives CASSLVPGTVGEQYF.

The chain joins TRBV27 to TRBJ1-1; 7 bases are a match to TRBD1. V shed 3 bases and J 7 bases; nucleotides not matched to a gene: 8. Per germline, CDR1 MNHEY and CDR2 SMNVEV (reference sequence). The CDR3 covers 14 residues. The CDR3 loop is CASSFSPGGGEAFF. In DNA, the CDR3 is TGTGCCAGCAGTTTTAGCCCAGGGGGTGGTGAAGCTTTCTTT.

J is TRBJ1-5 and V is TRBV19; D remains ambiguous. Germline V lookup: CDR1 LNHDA, CDR2 SQIVND (reference sequence). The CDR3 spans 14 residues. The V gene lost 3 bases and the J gene lost 5 bases, with 11 bases spanning the gap. CDR3 nucleotides: TGTGCCAGTAGTATGGGAGATGATTATCAGCCCCAGCATTTT. This translates into CASSMGDDYQPQHF.

V and J are TRBV10-3 and TRBJ2-7, with D unclear. Trimming took off 10 bases at V and 1 base at J, with 11 bases between the two ends. The CDR3 is 12 residues long. Germline CDR1 is ENHRY and CDR2 is SYGVKD. CDR3 coding DNA: TGTGCCACAATAACATCGTCCTACGAGCAGTACTTC. It specifies CATITSSYEQYF.

This sequence joins TRBV19 and TRBJ2-7, with a weak D call TRBD2 (6 bases). CDR1 is LNHDA and CDR2 is SQIVND in the germline V gene (reference sequence). V was shortened by 2 bases and J by 5 bases, with 13 bases between the two germline ends. The CDR3 is 14 residues long. The CDR3: CASSIYGSTHEQYF. CDR3 nucleotides: TGTGCCAGTAGTATATACGGGAGTACCCACGAGCAGTACTTC.

The rearrangement uses TRBV25-1 and TRBJ2-1; no firm D call. Germline V CDR1 and CDR2: MGHDK, SYGVNS. Trimming removed 3 bases from V and 5 bases from J, with 17 bases in between. CDR3 length: 16 residues. The CDR3: CASSDSSSNFDNEQFF. The CDR3, as DNA: TGTGCCAGCAGTGATTCGTCGAGTAACTTTGACAATGAGCAGTTCTTC.

The chain joins TRBV6-5 to TRBJ1-5; a weak D match, TRBD1 (6 bases). From germline, CDR1 is MNHEY and CDR2 SVGAGI. There are 15 residues in the CDR3. V shed 6 bases and J shed 4 bases, with 16 bases lying between them. Here the CDR3 reads CASSPVRGRNQPQHF. CDR3 bases: TGTGCCAGCAGCCCCGTGCGGGGGCGGAATCAGCCCCAGCATTTT.

The rearrangement joins TRBV12-5 to TRBJ1-3; no clear D. CDR1 is LGHNT and CDR2 is FRNRAP in the germline V gene. Trimming removed 4 bases at V and 4 bases at J, with 14 bases between. CDR3 length: 15 amino acids. DNA of the CDR3: TGTGCTAGTGGTTCACTCCGGGAGCTCGGAAACACCATATATTTT. It specifies CASGSLRELGNTIYF.

CDR3: CASSQAPQDSYNEQFF. The CDR3 region has the DNA TGTGCCAGCAGCCAAGCCCCCCAGGACAGTTACAATGAGCAGTTCTTC. The chain is built from TRBV4-2 and TRBJ2-1, with a possible D match to TRBD1 (6 bases). Germline V CDR1 and CDR2: LGHNA, YNFKEQ. The ends were cut back, 1 base at V and 4 bases at J, with 14 bases in the middle. The CDR3 has 16 residues.

V and J are TRBV30 and TRBJ2-7; a weak D match, TRBD1 (6 bases). V was pared by 1 base and J by 6 bases, with 10 bases between. This CDR3 contains 12 residues. CDR1 is GTSNPN, CDR2 SVGIG, per germline (reference sequence). CDR3 residues: CAWSEIRGEQYF. CDR3 bases: TGTGCCTGGAGTGAAATCAGGGGCGAGCAGTACTTC.

The chain has TRBV29-1 and TRBJ1-1, with 7 bases aligning to TRBD1. The ends lost 6 bases at V and 5 bases at J; junction bases unmatched: 9. This CDR3 has 13 residues. Germline CDR1 is SQVTM and CDR2 is ANQGSEA. The CDR3 here is CSVGGPGGTEAFF. CDR3 in DNA: TGCAGCGTGGGGGGTCCAGGGGGGACTGAAGCTTTCTTT.

This chain uses TRBV10-3 with TRBJ2-7; tentative D call: TRBD2 (6 bases). The CDR3 totals 11 residues. The germline CDR1 and CDR2 sequences are ENHRY and SYGVKD. V lost 11 bases and J 2 bases, leaving 10 bases between the germline ends. The CDR3 is CAVGGAYEQYF. The CDR3 nucleotides read TGTGCCGTCGGGGGTGCCTACGAGCAGTACTTC.

The gene calls are TRBV6-5 and TRBJ2-6; D perhaps matches TRBD1 (5 bases). CDR3 length equals 15 residues. The germline V and J ends were trimmed by 5 bases and 2 bases, with 10 bases remaining between them. Per the germline V gene, CDR1 is MNHEY and CDR2 is SVGAGI. DNA of the CDR3: TGTGCCAGCAGTCTTCAGGGTGCTGGGGCCAACGTCCTGACTTTC. Protein product: CASSLQGAGANVLTF.

This rearrangement joins TRBV6-5 to TRBJ1-1, with 7 bases fitting TRBD1. Germline CDR1 and CDR2: MNHEY and SVGAGI. J was trimmed by 3 bases and V by 6 bases; bases with no gene match: 7. This CDR3 has 14 amino acids. The DNA for the CDR3 is TGTGCCAGCAGCTACAGGGGAGGCGACACTGAAGCTTTCTTT. Translating it yields CASSYRGGDTEAFF.

The CDR3 DNA reads TGTGCCAGCAGAGCTGACAGGGGGAACGATCAGCCCCAGCATTTT. Translating gives CASRADRGNDQPQHF. The rearrangement uses TRBV2 and TRBJ1-5; 9 nucleotides match TRBD1. Germline CDR1 is SNHLY and CDR2 is FYNNEI. Losses at the gene ends were 6 bases for V and 5 bases for J; bases not matched to a gene: 8. The CDR3 runs 15 residues.